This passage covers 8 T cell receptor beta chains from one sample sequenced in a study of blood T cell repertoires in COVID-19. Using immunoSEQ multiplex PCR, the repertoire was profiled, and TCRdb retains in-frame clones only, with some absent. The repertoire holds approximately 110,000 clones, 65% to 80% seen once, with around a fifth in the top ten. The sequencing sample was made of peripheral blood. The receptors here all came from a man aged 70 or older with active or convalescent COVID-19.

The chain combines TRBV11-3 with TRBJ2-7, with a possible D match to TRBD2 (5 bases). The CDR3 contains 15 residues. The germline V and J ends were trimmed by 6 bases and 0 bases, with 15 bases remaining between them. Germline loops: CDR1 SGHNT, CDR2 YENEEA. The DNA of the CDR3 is TGTGCCAGCAGTCTATTTAGCGAGAGCTCCTACGAGCAGTACTTC. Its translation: CASSLFSESSYEQYF.

DNA of the CDR3: TGTGCCAGCAGTTTGAGTAGGAGGGACACTGAAGCTTTCTTT. Protein product: CASSLSRRDTEAFF. The rearrangement joins TRBV6-5 to TRBJ1-1; D gene uncertain. V was clipped by 4 bases and J by 3 bases, with 12 bases between them. CDR1 MNHEY and CDR2 SVGAGI come from the germline V gene. The CDR3 extends over 14 amino acids.

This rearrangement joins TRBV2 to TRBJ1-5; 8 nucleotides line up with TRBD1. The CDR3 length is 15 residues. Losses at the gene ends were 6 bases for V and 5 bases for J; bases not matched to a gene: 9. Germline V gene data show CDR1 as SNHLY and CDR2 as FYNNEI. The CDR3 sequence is CASRGGTGYYQPQHF. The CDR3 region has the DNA TGTGCCAGCAGGGGGGGGACAGGTTATTATCAGCCCCAGCATTTT.

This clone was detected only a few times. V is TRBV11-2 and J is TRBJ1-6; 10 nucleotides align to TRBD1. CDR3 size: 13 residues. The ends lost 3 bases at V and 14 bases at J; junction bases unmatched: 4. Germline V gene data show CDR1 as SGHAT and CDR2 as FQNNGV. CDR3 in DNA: TGTGCCAGCAGCTTTGGGACAGGGGAATCCCTCCACTTT. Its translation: CASSFGTGESLHF.

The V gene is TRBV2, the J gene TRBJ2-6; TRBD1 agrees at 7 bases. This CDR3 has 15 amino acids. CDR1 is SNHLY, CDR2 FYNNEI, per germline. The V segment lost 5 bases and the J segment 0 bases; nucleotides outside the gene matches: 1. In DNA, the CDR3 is TGTGCCAGCAGTCGGGACAGCTCTGGGGCCAACGTCCTGACTTTC. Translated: CASSRDSSGANVLTF.

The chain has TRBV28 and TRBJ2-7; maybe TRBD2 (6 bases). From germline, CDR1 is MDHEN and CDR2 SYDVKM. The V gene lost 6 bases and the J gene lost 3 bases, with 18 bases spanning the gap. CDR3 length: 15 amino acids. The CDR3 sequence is CASSHRDSRIYEQYF. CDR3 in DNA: TGTGCCAGCAGCCACCGGGACTCAAGGATCTACGAGCAGTACTTC.

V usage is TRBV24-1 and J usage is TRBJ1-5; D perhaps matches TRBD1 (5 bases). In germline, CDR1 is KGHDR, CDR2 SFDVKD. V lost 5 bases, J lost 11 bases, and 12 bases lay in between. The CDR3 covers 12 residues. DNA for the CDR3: TGTGCCACCAGTGTTGGGGGGTCGGCCCAGCATTTT. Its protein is CATSVGGSAQHF.

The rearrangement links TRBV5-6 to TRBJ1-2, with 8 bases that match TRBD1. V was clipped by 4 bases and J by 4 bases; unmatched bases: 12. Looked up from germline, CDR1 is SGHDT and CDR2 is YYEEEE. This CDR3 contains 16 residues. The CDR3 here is CASSESTWTGSYGYTF. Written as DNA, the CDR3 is TGTGCCAGCAGCGAATCTACCTGGACAGGGTCCTATGGCTACACCTTC.